This is a list of T cell receptor beta chains from one sample in a study of vaccination effects on CD4 cells after COVID-19. Which antigens these TCRs recognize remains unknown. Assay: immunoSEQ multiplex PCR; the TCRdb copy retains only in-frame clones and omits some. The repertoire holds tens of thousands of clones, 74% seen once, with around 1.5% in the top ten. The starting material was CD4+ T cells from PBMCs cultured with HCoV-229E spike peptides, obtained after COVID-19 vaccination. The receptors derive from a human donor who received a COVID-19 vaccine. Both conserved end residues are part of each CDR3. The D gene is left open where the match is weak. A clone size is listed for some rows: how often the clone was seen (once, few, many), or a class if it is expanded.

v_call	j_call	clone_size	d_call	cdr3_nt	cdr3_aa
TRBV4-3	TRBJ1-2	-	TRBD1	TGCGCCAGCAGCCAAGACAGGGGGCTCTATGGCTACACCTTC	CASSQDRGLYGYTF
TRBV27	TRBJ1-4	-	TRBD1	TGTGCCAGCAGTTTATCCCGGGGACAGAATGAAAAACTGTTTTTT	CASSLSRGQNEKLFF
TRBV12-3/TRBV12-4	TRBJ2-3	-	-	TGTGCCAGCAGTAACCCCGATACGCAGTATTTT	CASSNPDTQYF
TRBV6-5	TRBJ2-5	-	-	TGTGCCAGCAGGGATGGACAGACTTATCAAGAGACCCAGTACTTC	CASRDGQTYQETQYF
TRBV4-2	TRBJ1-3	-	-	TGTGCCAGCAGCCCGAATTTACAGGGAAACACCATATATTTT	CASSPNLQGNTIYF
TRBV27	TRBJ1-6	-	-	TGTGCCAGCAGGAACTTGCCGAATTCACCCCTCCACTTT	CASRNLPNSPLHF
TRBV5-1	TRBJ2-3	once	-	TGCGCCAGCAGCTTGGCCGGCGGACAGCTCACAGATACGCAGTATTTT	CASSLAGGQLTDTQYF
TRBV14	TRBJ1-1	-	-	TGTGCCAGCAGCCTGCCTGGTCGGGGATCTAACACTGAAGCTTTCTTT	CASSLPGRGSNTEAFF
TRBV3-1/TRBV3-2	TRBJ1-2	-	-	TGTGCCAGCAGCCAAGATTCGGCGGGTGGCTACACCTTC	CASSQDSAGGYTF
TRBV3-1/TRBV3-2	TRBJ1-4	-	TRBD1	TGTGCCAGCAGCCAAGCGACAGGGTCTAATGAAAAACTGTTTTTT	CASSQATGSNEKLFF
TRBV5-1	TRBJ2-3	-	-	TGCGCCAGCAGCTTAGGGGATAGCACAGATACGCAGTATTTT	CASSLGDSTDTQYF
TRBV9	TRBJ2-1	-	TRBD2	TGTGCCAGCAGCCCGCGGGGGGCCTCCTACAATGAGCAGTTCTTC	CASSPRGASYNEQFF
TRBV15	TRBJ1-3	few	-	TGTGCCACCAGCAGAGAGGGGCTCTCTGGAGCCATATATTTT	CATSREGLSGAIYF
TRBV6-5	TRBJ1-6	-	-	TGTGCCAGCAGGGCCGACAGCTCACCCCTCCACTTT	CASRADSSPLHF
TRBV5-1	TRBJ2-2	-	-	TGCGCCAGCAGCTTGACCAACACCGGGGAGCTGTTTTTT	CASSLTNTGELFF
TRBV7-6	TRBJ2-3	-	TRBD2	TGTGCCAGCAGCCCCCGACTAGCGGGGGCAGATACGCAGTATTTT	CASSPRLAGADTQYF
TRBV28	TRBJ1-2	-	-	TGTGCCAGCAGTTTGGAGGTGGGCTATGGCTACACCTTC	CASSLEVGYGYTF
TRBV2	TRBJ1-1	once	-	TGTGCCAGCAGTGAACTTTGGGCAGGGGCTGAAGCTTTCTTT	CASSELWAGAEAFF
TRBV6-5	TRBJ1-1	-	TRBD1	TGTGCCAGCAGTAGACAGGGAGTGGACACTGAAGCTTTCTTT	CASSRQGVDTEAFF
TRBV19	TRBJ2-5	-	-	TGTGCCAGTAGTATAGTTAGCCGAGAGACCCAGTACTTC	CASSIVSRETQYF
TRBV2	TRBJ2-2	-	-	TGTGCCAGCAGAGGCAGCCTTGGGGGTTTCGGGGAGCTGTTTTTT	CASRGSLGGFGELFF
TRBV9	TRBJ2-5	once	-	TGTGCCAGCAGCGTAGTGGGCGCCGGAGAGACCCAGTACTTC	CASSVVGAGETQYF
TRBV24-1	TRBJ2-5	-	TRBD1	TGTGCCACCTCGTCCGGGACAGGGGGTTTAGAGACCCAGTACTTC	CATSSGTGGLETQYF
TRBV18	TRBJ1-1	-	-	TGTGCCAGCTCACCGATGGACAGTCAGAACACTGAAGCTTTCTTT	CASSPMDSQNTEAFF
TRBV19	TRBJ2-5	-	TRBD1	TGTGCCACTAAGGACAGGGGGCGAGGAGAGACCCAGTACTTC	CATKDRGRGETQYF
TRBV4-3	TRBJ1-2	-	-	TGCGCCAGCAGCCAAGTAGTAGGCGATGGCTACACCTTC	CASSQVVGDGYTF
TRBV27	TRBJ2-2	few	TRBD2	TGTGCCAGCAGTTTTTCGGCTAGCGGGGCCGGGGAGCTGTTTTTT	CASSFSASGAGELFF